This TCR beta chain was retrieved from a study of CD8 T cells in Susac syndrome. A quantity of 0.5 to 1 ug RNA underwent reverse transcription using random hexamers. TCRdb processed the immunoSEQ multiplex PCR reads anew with MiXCR; each CDR3 protein has one entry. The table includes tens of thousands of distinct CDR3 sequences, roughly 94% detected once. V shed 4 bases, J shed 1 base, and the junction held 11 bases outside the gene matches. The CDR3 sequence is 17 residues long. The germline V gene encodes CDR1 SGDLS and CDR2 YYNGEE. The sequencing sample was made of CD8+ T cells from PBMCs. The chain uses TRBV9 and TRBJ2-7; 10 nucleotides agree with TRBD2. The receptor was derived from a human donor with Susac syndrome. The DNA for the CDR3 is TGTGCCAGCAGCCCCTCAAGAACTAGCGGGGAGTCCTACGAGCAGTACTTC. It specifies CASSPSRTSGESYEQYF.